One sample yielded the 19 T cell receptor beta chains listed below, sequenced in a study of cytomegalovirus exposure and HLA in healthy donors. The PCR ran on 60 Vbeta and 13 Jbeta primers. The method was immunoSEQ multiplex PCR; TCRdb's version includes in-frame clones alone and lacks a portion of them. The table includes 150,000 to 200,000 clones, roughly 80% detected once. Sequences were obtained from PBMCs. The source is a man aged 50 or older in good health and CMV-seronegative.

This chain connects TRBV7-9 to TRBJ2-7; D unclear. The germline V gene encodes CDR1 SEHNR and CDR2 FQNEAQ (reference sequence). V dropped 5 bases and J dropped 5 bases, with 19 bases sitting between them. The CDR3 covers 15 residues. The CDR3 bases are TGTGCCAGCAGCATGCCAAGCCTGCAACTGAACGAGCAGTACTTC. It is translated as CASSMPSLQLNEQYF. The whole variable domain, filled in from reference TRBV7-9 and TRBJ2-7, reads DTGVSQNPRHKITKRGQNVTFRCDPISEHNRLYWYRQTLGQGPEFLTYFQNEAQLEKSRLLSDRFSAERPKGSFSTLEIQRTEQGDSAMYLCASSMPSLQLNEQYFGPGTRLTVT.

This sequence joins TRBV5-1 and TRBJ2-2, with 10 bases that match TRBD2. The germline gives CDR1 SGHRS, CDR2 YFSETQ. Trimming took 2 bases from V and 5 from J; bases not matched to a gene: 3. The CDR3 runs 15 residues. The DNA for the CDR3 is TGCGCCAGCAGCTTAATGGGACTAGCGACCGGGGAGCTGTTTTTT. This translates into CASSLMGLATGELFF. The full variable domain, rest sourced from reference TRBV5-1 and TRBJ2-2, is KAGVTQTPRYLIKTRGQQVTLSCSPISGHRSVSWYQQTPGQGLQFLFEYFSETQRNKGNFPGRFSGRQFSNSRSEMNVSTLELGDSALYLCASSLMGLATGELFFGEGSRLTVL.

CDR3: CASSYRRATGANVLTF. Here the CDR3 DNA reads TGTGCCAGCAGCTATCGGCGGGCCACTGGGGCCAACGTCCTGACTTTC. The chain uses TRBV9 and TRBJ2-6; D is perhaps TRBD2 (5 bases). Per the germline V gene, CDR1 is SGDLS and CDR2 is YYNGEE. CDR3 length: 16 amino acids. The V end lost 4 bases, the J end lost 2 bases, and 13 bases lay between the germline ends.

The chain combines TRBV27 with TRBJ2-2, with D possibly TRBD2 on 5 matching bases. This CDR3 comprises 16 residues. V lost 5 bases, J lost 1 base, and 14 bases lay in between. Per the germline V gene, CDR1 is MNHEY and CDR2 is SMNVEV (reference sequence). CDR3 nucleotide sequence: TGTGCCAGCAGTCCTCAGCCTGGAGGGAACACCGGGGAGCTGTTTTTT. Protein sequence: CASSPQPGGNTGELFF.

The rearrangement uses TRBV5-1 and TRBJ1-1, with 9 bases lining up with TRBD1. The CDR3 is 14 amino acids. Germline assignment: CDR1 SGHRS and CDR2 YFSETQ. The V segment lost 0 bases and the J segment 5 bases; nucleotides outside the gene matches: 2. The chain's CDR3 is CASSLGTGDTEAFF. CDR3 bases: TGCGCCAGCAGCTTGGGGACAGGGGATACTGAAGCTTTCTTT.

The chain recombines TRBV25-1 with TRBJ2-7, with TRBD1 as a possible D gene (5 bases). Per the germline V gene, CDR1 is MGHDK and CDR2 is SYGVNS. The germline V and J ends were trimmed by 10 bases and 1 base, with 11 bases remaining between them. CDR3 length: 12 residues. CDR3 amino acids: CATTTASYEQYF. CDR3 sequence (DNA): TGTGCCACCACGACAGCTTCCTACGAGCAGTACTTC.

This clone has more than one count but fewer than ten. The CDR3 DNA is TGTGCCTGGAGTGTGGGGAGGGGCACTGAAGCTTTCTTT. It yields the protein CAWSVGRGTEAFF. This rearrangement joins TRBV30 to TRBJ1-1; a weak D match, TRBD1 (5 bases). The CDR3 has 13 residues. The germline V gene encodes CDR1 GTSNPN and CDR2 SVGIG (reference sequence). Trimming pared 0 bases from V and 4 bases from J, leaving 9 bases between. Variable domain in full (rest from reference TRBV30 and TRBJ1-1): SQTIHQWPATLVQPVGSPLSLECTVEGTSNPNLYWYRQAAGRGLQLLFYSVGIGQISSEVPQNLSASRPQDRQFILSSKKLLLSDSGFYLCAWSVGRGTEAFFGQGTRLTVV.

The chain has TRBV4-3 and TRBJ2-6; a weak D match, TRBD2 (6 bases). The V and J ends lost 1 base and 0 bases respectively, with 7 bases between them. The CDR3 is 16 residues long. In germline, CDR1 is LGHNA, CDR2 YSLEER. Here the CDR3 reads CASSQGRDSGANVLTF. In nucleotides, the CDR3 is TGCGCCAGCAGCCAAGGGCGGGACTCTGGGGCCAACGTCCTGACTTTC.

The CDR3 DNA sequence: TGTGCCAGCTCACCGGGACAGAGCTCCTACAATGAGCAGTTCTTC. This translates into CASSPGQSSYNEQFF. The chain is built from TRBV18 and TRBJ2-1; 7 bases align to TRBD1. Per the germline V gene, CDR1 is KGHSH and CDR2 is LQKENI. The trim removed 3 bases at V and 0 bases at J, leaving 2 bases unmatched. The CDR3 consists of 15 residues.

This clone came up once. The chain recombines TRBV5-3 with TRBJ2-7, with TRBD1 matching over 10 bases. TRBV5-3 is an open reading frame whose function is uncertain. The CDR3 is made up of 15 amino acids. V shed 0 bases, J shed 5 bases, and the junction held 5 bases outside the gene matches. The CDR3 DNA reads TGTGCCAGAAGCTTGGAGGGACAGGGGAAGGACGAGCAGTACTTC. It yields the protein CARSLEGQGKDEQYF.

In its sample, this clone was seen once. The chain carries TRBV6-5 and TRBJ1-2; no firm D call. Trimming shortened V by 5 bases and J by 0 bases, and 7 bases separated the two germline ends. Germline V gene data show CDR1 as MNHEY and CDR2 as SVGAGI. The CDR3 is made up of 13 amino acids. DNA of the CDR3: TGTGCCAGCAGTCCCCAGTCTAACTATGGCTACACCTTC. Residues: CASSPQSNYGYTF.

This chain joins TRBV7-7 and TRBJ2-5; D call uncertain. This CDR3 comprises 12 residues. CDR1 SSHAT and CDR2 FNYEAQ come from the germline V gene (reference sequence). V dropped 4 bases and J dropped 1 base, with 4 bases sitting between them. CDR3 region: CASSSIQETQYF. In DNA, the CDR3 is TGTGCCAGCAGCTCCATCCAAGAGACCCAGTACTTC.

J is TRBJ1-1 and V is TRBV4-3; D might be TRBD1 (6 bases). Per the germline V gene, CDR1 is LGHNA and CDR2 is YSLEER. With 0 bases removed from V and 6 bases from J, the gap between germline ends came to 14 bases. The CDR3 runs to 15 residues. CDR3 sequence: CASSQEGRGSSEAFF. For the CDR3, the DNA is TGCGCCAGCAGCCAAGAGGGCAGGGGAAGTTCTGAAGCTTTCTTT.

The V and J genes are TRBV12-5 and TRBJ2-2; D possibly corresponds to TRBD1 (5 bases). The length of the CDR3 is 14 residues. Germline V gene data show CDR1 as LGHNT and CDR2 as FRNRAP. The germline V and J ends were trimmed by 0 bases and 6 bases, with 8 bases remaining between them. As DNA, the CDR3 is TGTGCTAGTGGTTTGGTACAAGGGGCCGGGGAGCTGTTTTTT. Translating gives CASGLVQGAGELFF.

This rearrangement joins TRBV19 to TRBJ2-7; D unclear. Germline V gives CDR1 LNHDA, CDR2 SQIVND (reference sequence). The CDR3 consists of 14 residues. Trimming took 3 bases from V and 5 from J, leaving 14 bases between them. The CDR3 DNA reads TGTGCCAGTAGTATTTTCGGTACGGTGGACGAGCAGTACTTC. As protein: CASSIFGTVDEQYF.

This clone occurred a few times. The junction shows a germline mismatch at one end, possibly a read error. The chain is built from TRBV7-2 and TRBJ1-2; 9 bases agree with TRBD1. Germline CDR1 is SGHTA and CDR2 is FQGNSA. The CDR3 loop spans 14 amino acids. The CDR3 DNA reads TGTGCCAGCAGCCTCCTTTCCAGGACAGGGGAGCTCGCCTTC. Translating it yields CASSLLSRTGELAF.

J is TRBJ2-7 and V is TRBV7-2; 12 bases line up with TRBD2. V trimming: 5 bases; J trimming: 0 bases; junction bases outside the gene matches: 11. The CDR3 sequence is 18 residues long. The V gene's germline CDR1 is SGHTA and CDR2 FQGNSA. The CDR3 is CASSLSLSSGGASYEQYF. The CDR3 nucleotides read TGTGCCAGCAGCCTAAGTCTCTCTAGCGGGGGGGCCTCCTACGAGCAGTACTTC.

There are a few counts of this clone. The chain uses TRBV10-1 and TRBJ1-5, with D uncertain. Trimming pared 1 base from V and 0 bases from J, leaving 7 bases between. CDR1 is WNHNN, CDR2 SYGVQD, per germline (reference sequence). CDR3 length: 15 amino acids. The CDR3 DNA reads TGCGCCAGCAGTGAGTGGCAGTATAGCAATCAGCCCCAGCATTTT. Translated: CASSEWQYSNQPQHF.

The chain carries TRBV6-5 and TRBJ2-3, with 7 bases identical to TRBD2. The CDR3 contains 15 residues. V lost 8 bases and J lost 0; bases outside the gene matches: 8. Per germline, CDR1 MNHEY and CDR2 SVGAGI. CDR3 sequence reads: CASLETGLSTDTQYF. CDR3 nucleotide sequence: TGTGCCAGCCTTGAGACGGGACTAAGCACAGATACGCAGTATTTT.